This T cell receptor beta chain was captured by sequencing in a study of blood T cell repertoires in COVID-19. As for the study in general: Material from acute and convalescent COVID-19 was sourced from the United States, Italy and Spain. T cells, B-cell-depleted T cells, or PBMCs supplied cDNA or gDNA.

Original data processing: Amplification from reference gene primers served as the basis for estimated nucleated cell counts. The table came from immunoSEQ multiplex PCR; TCRdb's copy has only in-frame clones and leaves some out. Clone size and V and J calls were adopted from that table, with D and trimming inferred from the DNA. The sample shows almost 50,000 clones, over 80% of them seen only once. The CDR3 spans 15 residues. CDR1 and CDR2 (germline): MNHNY, SVGAGI (reference sequence). V gave up 0 bases and J gave up 5 bases, with 11 bases separating them. Specimen: peripheral blood. This TCR came from a man aged 50-59 years with acute or convalescent COVID-19. The chain carries TRBV6-6 and TRBJ1-5, with a possible D match to TRBD1 (5 bases). The CDR3: CASSYSQGVDQPQHF. CDR3 DNA: TGTGCCAGCAGTTACTCACAAGGGGTAGATCAGCCCCAGCATTTT.